This T cell receptor (beta chain) was retrieved from a study of cytomegalovirus exposure and HLA in healthy donors. Study results and caveats: The study listed some 160 cytomegalovirus-associated TCR beta chains. It was found in a later analysis that first-cohort TCR clusters tended to co-occur in the 90 to 150 validation repertoires. The classifier reportedly diagnosed cytomegalovirus status with high specificity and sensitivity.

The table came from immunoSEQ multiplex PCR; TCRdb's copy has only in-frame clones and leaves some out. The data show 250,000 to 400,000 clones, approximately 86% seen once. The germline gives CDR1 MNHNS, CDR2 SASEGT. CDR3 length: 14 amino acids. J was trimmed by 0 bases and V by 6 bases; bases with no gene match: 3. The donors belonged to the approximately 120-subject validation cohort, separate from the roughly 670-subject first cohort. A note on this clone: What it binds is not known.

The TCR was taken from a man in his thirties or forties in good health and CMV-seronegative. The chain joins TRBV6-1 to TRBJ2-3, with 7 bases that match TRBD2. Sequencing was done on a sample of PBMCs. CDR3 nucleotides: TGTGCCAGCAGAGCGGGACTAAGCACAGATACGCAGTATTTT. Its translation is CASRAGLSTDTQYF.